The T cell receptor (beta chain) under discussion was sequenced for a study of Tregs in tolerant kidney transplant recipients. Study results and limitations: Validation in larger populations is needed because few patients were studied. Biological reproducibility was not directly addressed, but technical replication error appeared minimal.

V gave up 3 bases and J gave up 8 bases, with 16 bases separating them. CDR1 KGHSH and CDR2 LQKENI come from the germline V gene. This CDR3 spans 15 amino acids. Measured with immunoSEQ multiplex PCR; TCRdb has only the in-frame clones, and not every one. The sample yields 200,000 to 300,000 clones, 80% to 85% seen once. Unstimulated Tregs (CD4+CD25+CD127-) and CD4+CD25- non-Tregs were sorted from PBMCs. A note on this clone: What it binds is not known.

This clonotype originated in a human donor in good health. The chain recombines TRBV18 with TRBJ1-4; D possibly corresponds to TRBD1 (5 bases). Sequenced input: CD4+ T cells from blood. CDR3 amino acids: CASSPSWDGGEKLFF. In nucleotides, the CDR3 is TGTGCCAGCTCACCTTCCTGGGACGGTGGGGAAAAACTGTTTTTT.